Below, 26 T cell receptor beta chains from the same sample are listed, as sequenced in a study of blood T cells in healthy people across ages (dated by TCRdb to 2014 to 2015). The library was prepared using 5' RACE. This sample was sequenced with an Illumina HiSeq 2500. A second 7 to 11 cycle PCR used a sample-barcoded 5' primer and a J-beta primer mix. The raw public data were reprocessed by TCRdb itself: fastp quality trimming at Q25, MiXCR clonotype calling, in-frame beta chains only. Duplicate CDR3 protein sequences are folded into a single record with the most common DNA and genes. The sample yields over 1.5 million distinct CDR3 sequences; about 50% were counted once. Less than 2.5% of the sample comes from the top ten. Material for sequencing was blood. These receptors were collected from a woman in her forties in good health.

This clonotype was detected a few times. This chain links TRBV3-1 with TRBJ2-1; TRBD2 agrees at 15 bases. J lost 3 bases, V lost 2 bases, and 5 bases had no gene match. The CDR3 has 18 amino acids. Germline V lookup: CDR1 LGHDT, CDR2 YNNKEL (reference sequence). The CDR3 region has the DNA TGTGCCAGCAGCCAATATGGGACTAGCGGGGGGCGCTACAATGAGCAGTTCTTC. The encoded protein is CASSQYGTSGGRYNEQFF.

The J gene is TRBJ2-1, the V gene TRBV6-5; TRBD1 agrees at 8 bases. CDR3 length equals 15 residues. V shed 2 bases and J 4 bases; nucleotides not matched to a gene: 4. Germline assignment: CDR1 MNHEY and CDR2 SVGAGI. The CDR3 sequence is CASSYTGGLYNEQFF. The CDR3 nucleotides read TGTGCCAGCAGTTACACAGGGGGGCTTTACAATGAGCAGTTCTTC.

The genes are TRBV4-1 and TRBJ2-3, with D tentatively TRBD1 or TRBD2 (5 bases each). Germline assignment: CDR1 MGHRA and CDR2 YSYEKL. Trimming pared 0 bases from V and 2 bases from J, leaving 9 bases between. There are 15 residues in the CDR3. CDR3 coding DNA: TGCGCCAGCAGCCAAGAGGGACGGACCACAGATACGCAGTATTTT. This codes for CASSQEGRTTDTQYF.

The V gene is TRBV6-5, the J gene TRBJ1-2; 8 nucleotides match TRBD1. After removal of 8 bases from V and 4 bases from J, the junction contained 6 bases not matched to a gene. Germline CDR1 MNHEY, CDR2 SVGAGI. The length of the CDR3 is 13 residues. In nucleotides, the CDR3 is TGTGCCAGCCAAATGGGGACAGGCTATGGCTACACCTTC. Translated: CASQMGTGYGYTF.

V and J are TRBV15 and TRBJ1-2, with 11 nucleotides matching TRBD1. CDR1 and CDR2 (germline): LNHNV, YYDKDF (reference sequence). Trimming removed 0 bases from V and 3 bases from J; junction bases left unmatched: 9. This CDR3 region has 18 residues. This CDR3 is CATSRDPGQGVLDYGYTF. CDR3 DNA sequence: TGTGCCACCAGCAGAGATCCGGGACAGGGGGTTTTAGACTATGGCTACACCTTC.

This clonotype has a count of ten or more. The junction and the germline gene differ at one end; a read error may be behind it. The CDR3 loop is CASSPPSADTQYF. For the CDR3, the DNA is TGCGCCAGCAGCCCCCCTAGCGCAGATACGCAGTATTTT. The chain couples TRBV18 to TRBJ2-3; TRBD2 might be the D (6 bases). This CDR3 is built from 13 residues. The germline V gene has CDR1 KGHSH and CDR2 LQKENI.

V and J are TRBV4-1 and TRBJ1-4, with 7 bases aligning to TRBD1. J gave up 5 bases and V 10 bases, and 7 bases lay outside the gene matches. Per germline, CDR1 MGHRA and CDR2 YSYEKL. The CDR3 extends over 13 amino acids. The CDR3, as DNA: TGCGCCACCAGGGGGAGAGGGAATGAAAAACTGTTTTTT. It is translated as CATRGRGNEKLFF.

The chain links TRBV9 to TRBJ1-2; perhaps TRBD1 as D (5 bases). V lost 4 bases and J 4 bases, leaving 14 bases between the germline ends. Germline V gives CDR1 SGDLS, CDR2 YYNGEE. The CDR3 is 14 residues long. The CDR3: CASSPEGWGYGYTF. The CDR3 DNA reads TGTGCCAGCAGCCCAGAGGGGTGGGGCTATGGCTACACCTTC.

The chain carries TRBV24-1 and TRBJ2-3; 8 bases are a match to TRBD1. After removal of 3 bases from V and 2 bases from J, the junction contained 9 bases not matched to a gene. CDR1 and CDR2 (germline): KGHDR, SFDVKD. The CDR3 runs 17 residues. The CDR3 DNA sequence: TGTGCCACCAGTGATCCAGGGGGCGGGGCCCACACAGATACGCAGTATTTT. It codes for CATSDPGGGAHTDTQYF.

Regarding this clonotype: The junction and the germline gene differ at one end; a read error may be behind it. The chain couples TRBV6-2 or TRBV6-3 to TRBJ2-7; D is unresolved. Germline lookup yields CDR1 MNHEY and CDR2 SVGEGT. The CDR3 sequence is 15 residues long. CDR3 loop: CASSYSETTSDEQYF. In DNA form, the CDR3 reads TGTGCCAGCAGTTACTCTGAGACAACCTCCGACGAGCAGTACTTC.

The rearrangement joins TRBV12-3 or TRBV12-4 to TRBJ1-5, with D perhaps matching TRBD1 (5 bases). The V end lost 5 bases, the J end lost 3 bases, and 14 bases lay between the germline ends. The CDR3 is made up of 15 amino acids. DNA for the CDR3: TGTGCCAGCAGTCCCCGGGACTCGTACAATCAGCCCCAGCATTTT. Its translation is CASSPRDSYNQPQHF.

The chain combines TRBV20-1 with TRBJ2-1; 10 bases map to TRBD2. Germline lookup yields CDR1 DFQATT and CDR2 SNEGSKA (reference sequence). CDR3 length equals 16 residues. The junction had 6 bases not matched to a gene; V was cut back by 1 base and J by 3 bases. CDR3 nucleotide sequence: TGCAGTGCTAGAGTGACTCTAGCGGGGGTCTACAATGAGCAGTTCTTC. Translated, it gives CSARVTLAGVYNEQFF.

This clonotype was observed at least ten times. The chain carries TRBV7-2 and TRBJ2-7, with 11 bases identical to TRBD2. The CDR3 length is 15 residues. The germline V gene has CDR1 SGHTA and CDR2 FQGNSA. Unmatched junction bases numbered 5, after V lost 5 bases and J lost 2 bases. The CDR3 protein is CASSPSGGPTYEQYF. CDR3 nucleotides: TGTGCCAGCAGCCCTAGCGGGGGGCCCACCTACGAGCAGTACTTC. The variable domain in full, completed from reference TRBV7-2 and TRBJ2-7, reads GAGVSQSPSNKVTEKGKDVELRCDPISGHTALYWYRQSLGQGLEFLIYFQGNSAPDKSGLPSDRFSAERTGGSVSTLTIQRTQQEDSAVYLCASSPSGGPTYEQYFGPGTRLTVT.

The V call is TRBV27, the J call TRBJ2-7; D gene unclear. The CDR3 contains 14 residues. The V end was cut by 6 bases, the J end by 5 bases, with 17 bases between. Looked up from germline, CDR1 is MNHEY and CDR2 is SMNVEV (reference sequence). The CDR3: CASRVIPLGDEQYF. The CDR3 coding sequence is TGTGCCAGCAGGGTAATACCCCTTGGGGACGAGCAGTACTTC.

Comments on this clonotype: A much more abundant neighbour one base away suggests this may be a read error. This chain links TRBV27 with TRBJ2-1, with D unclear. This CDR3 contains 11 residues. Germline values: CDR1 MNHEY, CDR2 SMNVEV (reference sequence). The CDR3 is CVSSFRSEQFF. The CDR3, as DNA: TGTGTCAGCAGTTTTCGCTCCGAGCAGTTCTTC.

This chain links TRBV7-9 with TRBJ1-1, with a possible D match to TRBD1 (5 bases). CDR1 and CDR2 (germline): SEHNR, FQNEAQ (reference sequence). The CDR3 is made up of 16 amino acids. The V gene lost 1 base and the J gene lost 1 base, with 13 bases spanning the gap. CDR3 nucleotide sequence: TGTGCCAGCAGCTTAGATCCGGGGCAAGGGAACACTGAAGCTTTCTTT. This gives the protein CASSLDPGQGNTEAFF.

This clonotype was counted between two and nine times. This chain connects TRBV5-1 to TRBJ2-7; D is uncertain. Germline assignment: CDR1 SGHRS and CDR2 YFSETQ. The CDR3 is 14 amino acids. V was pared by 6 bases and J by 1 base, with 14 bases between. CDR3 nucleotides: TGCGCCAGCAAGAGGCGTACCGATTCCTACGAGCAGTACTTC. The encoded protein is CASKRRTDSYEQYF.

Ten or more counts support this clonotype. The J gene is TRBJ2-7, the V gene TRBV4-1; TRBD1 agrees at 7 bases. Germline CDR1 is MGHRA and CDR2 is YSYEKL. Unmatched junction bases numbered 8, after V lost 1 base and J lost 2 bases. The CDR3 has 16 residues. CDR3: CASSQVPGGGTYEQYF. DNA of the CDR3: TGCGCCAGCAGCCAAGTTCCAGGGGGTGGGACCTACGAGCAGTACTTC.

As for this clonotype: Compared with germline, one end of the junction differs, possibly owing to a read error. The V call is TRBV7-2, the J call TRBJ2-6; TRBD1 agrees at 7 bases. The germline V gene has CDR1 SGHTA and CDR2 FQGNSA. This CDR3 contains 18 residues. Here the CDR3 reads CASRGQGQMSPGANVPTF. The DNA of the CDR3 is TGTGCCAGCCGGGGCCAGGGACAGATGTCTCCTGGGGCCAACGTCCCGACTTTC.

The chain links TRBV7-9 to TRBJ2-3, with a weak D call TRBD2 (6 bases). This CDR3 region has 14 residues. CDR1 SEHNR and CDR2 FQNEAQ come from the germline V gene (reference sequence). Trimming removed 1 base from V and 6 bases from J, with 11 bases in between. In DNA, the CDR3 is TGTGCCAGCAGCTTAGGACGGGGGTGGGATACGCAGTATTTT. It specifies CASSLGRGWDTQYF.

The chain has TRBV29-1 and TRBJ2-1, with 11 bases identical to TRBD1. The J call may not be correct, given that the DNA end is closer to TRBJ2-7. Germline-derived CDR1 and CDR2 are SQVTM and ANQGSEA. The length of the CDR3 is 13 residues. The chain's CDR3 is CSVWDRGYNEQYF. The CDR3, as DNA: TGCAGCGTTTGGGACAGGGGGTACAATGAGCAGTACTTC.

The CDR3 DNA is TGTGCCAGCAGTACAGGACAGGCGCACTATGGCTACACCTTC. Its translation is CASSTGQAHYGYTF. The rearrangement uses TRBV6-6 and TRBJ1-2; 7 nucleotides agree with TRBD1. Germline V gene sequence: CDR1 MNHNY, CDR2 SVGAGI (reference sequence). This CDR3 has 14 amino acids. V shed 5 bases, J shed 3 bases, and the junction held 6 bases outside the gene matches.

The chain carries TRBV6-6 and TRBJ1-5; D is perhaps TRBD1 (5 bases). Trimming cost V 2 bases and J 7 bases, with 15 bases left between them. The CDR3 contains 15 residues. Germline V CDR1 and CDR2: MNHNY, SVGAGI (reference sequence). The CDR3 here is CASSYSLGVHQPQHF. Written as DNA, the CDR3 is TGTGCCAGCAGTTACAGTCTGGGGGTGCACCAGCCCCAGCATTTT.

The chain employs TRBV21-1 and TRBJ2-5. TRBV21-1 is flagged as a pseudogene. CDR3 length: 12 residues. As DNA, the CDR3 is TGTGCCAGCAGCAAATCTGGCGAGACCCAGTACTTC. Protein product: CASSKSGETQYF.

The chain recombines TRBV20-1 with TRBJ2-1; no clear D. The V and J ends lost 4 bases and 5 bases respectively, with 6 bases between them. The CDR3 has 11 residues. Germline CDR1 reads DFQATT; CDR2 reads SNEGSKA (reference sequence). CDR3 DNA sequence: TGCAGTGCTACTGGAGACAATGAGCAGTTCTTC. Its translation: CSATGDNEQFF.

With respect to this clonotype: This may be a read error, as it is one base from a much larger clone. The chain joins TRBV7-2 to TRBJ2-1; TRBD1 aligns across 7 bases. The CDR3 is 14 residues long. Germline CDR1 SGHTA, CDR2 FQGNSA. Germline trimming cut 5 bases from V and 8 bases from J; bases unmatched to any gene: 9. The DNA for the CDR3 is TGTGCCAGCAGCGTCGACAGGGAAATGGATGAGCAGTTCTTC. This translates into CASSVDREMDEQFF.